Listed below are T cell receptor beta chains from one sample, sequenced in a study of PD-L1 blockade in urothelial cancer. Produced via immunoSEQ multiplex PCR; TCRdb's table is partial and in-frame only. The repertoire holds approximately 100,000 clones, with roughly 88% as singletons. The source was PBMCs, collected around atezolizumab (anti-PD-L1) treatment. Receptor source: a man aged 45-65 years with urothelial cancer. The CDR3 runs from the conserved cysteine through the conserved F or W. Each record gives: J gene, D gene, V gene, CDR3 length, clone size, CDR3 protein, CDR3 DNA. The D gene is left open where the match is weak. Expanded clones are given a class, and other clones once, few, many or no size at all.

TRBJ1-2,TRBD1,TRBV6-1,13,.,CASGGGAGGGYTF,TGTGCCAGCGGCGGCGGGGCAGGGGGTGGCTACACCTTC
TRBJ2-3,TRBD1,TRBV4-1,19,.,CASSQKPGQGVHRLDTQYF,TGCGCCAGCAGCCAAAAACCGGGACAGGGGGTGCACAGGTTAGATACGCAGTATTTT
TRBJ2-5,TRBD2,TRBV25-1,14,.,CASGTSGSYETQYF,TGTGCCAGCGGGACTAGCGGGAGTTATGAGACCCAGTACTTC
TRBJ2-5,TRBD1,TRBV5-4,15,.,CASSSQQGYQETQYF,TGTGCCAGCAGCTCTCAACAGGGGTACCAAGAGACCCAGTACTTC
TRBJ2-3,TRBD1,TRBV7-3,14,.,CASSRTGGRDTQYF,TGTGCCAGCAGCCGGACAGGGGGGAGGGATACGCAGTATTTT
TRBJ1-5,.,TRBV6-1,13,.,CASMDRGNQPQHF,TGTGCCAGCATGGACAGAGGCAATCAGCCCCAGCATTTT
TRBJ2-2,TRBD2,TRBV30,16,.,CAWKTGLAGITGELFF,TGTGCCTGGAAGACCGGACTAGCGGGAATCACCGGGGAGCTGTTTTTT
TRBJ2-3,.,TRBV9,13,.,CASSAEGVGTQYF,TGTGCCAGCAGCGCCGAGGGGGTCGGTACGCAGTATTTT
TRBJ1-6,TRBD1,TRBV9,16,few,CASSGTGAGTESPLHF,TGTGCCAGCAGCGGTACAGGGGCAGGAACGGAATCACCCCTCCACTTT
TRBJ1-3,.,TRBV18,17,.,CASSPQRQGSSGNTIYF,TGTGCCAGCTCACCCCAGAGGCAGGGGTCTTCTGGAAACACCATATATTTT
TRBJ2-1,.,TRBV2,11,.,CASSAGQWQFF,TGTGCCAGCAGTGCAGGCCAATGGCAGTTCTTC
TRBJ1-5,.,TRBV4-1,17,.,CASSQEVFRGSNQPQHF,TGCGCCAGCAGCCAAGAAGTTTTCCGGGGAAGCAATCAGCCCCAGCATTTT
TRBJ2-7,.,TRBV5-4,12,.,CASSLGTYEQYF,TGTGCCAGCAGCTTGGGGACTTACGAGCAGTACTTC
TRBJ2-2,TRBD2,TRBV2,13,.,CASSPGLAGELFF,TGTGCCAGCAGTCCGGGACTAGCCGGGGAGCTGTTTTTT
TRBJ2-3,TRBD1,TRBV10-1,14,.,CASSRGHPTDTQYF,TGCGCCAGCAGCAGGGGGCACCCCACAGATACGCAGTATTTT
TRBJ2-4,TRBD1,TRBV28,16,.,CASSQGQPLAKNIQYF,TGTGCCAGCTCCCAGGGACAGCCCTTAGCCAAAAACATTCAGTACTTC
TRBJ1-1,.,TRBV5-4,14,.,CASSLIGVNTEAFF,TGTGCCAGCAGCTTGATCGGTGTTAACACTGAAGCTTTCTTT
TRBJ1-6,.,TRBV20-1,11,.,CSAALRGPLHF,TGCAGTGCAGCTCTTCGGGGACCCCTCCACTTT
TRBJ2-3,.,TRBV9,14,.,CASSVASGTDTQYF,TGTGCCAGCAGCGTAGCATCAGGCACAGATACGCAGTATTTT
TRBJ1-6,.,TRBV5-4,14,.,CASSIRGSNSPLHF,TGTGCCAGCAGTATCAGGGGTTCCAATTCACCCCTCCACTTT
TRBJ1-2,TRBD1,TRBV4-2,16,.,CASSQDSGQADYGYTF,TGTGCCAGCAGCCAAGATAGCGGACAGGCGGACTATGGCTACACCTTC
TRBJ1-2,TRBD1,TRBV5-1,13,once,CASSITGDYGYTF,TGCGCCAGCAGCATTACAGGGGACTATGGCTACACCTTC
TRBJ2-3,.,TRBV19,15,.,CASSPDQTGTDTQYF,TGTGCCAGTAGCCCTGACCAGACTGGGACAGATACGCAGTATTTT
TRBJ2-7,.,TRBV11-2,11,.,CASSFSYEQYF,TGTGCCAGCAGCTTTAGCTACGAGCAGTACTTC
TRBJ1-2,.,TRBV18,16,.,CASSRGGAPSARGYTF,TGTGCCAGCTCCAGAGGCGGGGCTCCTTCGGCGAGAGGCTACACCTTC
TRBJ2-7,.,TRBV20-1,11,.,CSARRTYDQYF,TGCAGTGCTAGAAGAACCTACGATCAGTACTTC
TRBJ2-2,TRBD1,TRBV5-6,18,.,CASSLLRDRVLHTGELFF,TGTGCCAGCAGCTTACTTCGGGACAGGGTCCTCCACACCGGGGAGCTGTTTTTT
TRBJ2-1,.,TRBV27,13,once,CASRDPLYNEQFF,TGTGCCAGCAGAGATCCACTTTACAATGAGCAGTTCTTC
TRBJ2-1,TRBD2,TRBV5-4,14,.,CAISPSSGYNEQFF,TGTGCCATCAGCCCCTCTAGCGGCTACAATGAGCAGTTCTTC
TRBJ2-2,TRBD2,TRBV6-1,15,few,CASRASGRSTGELFF,TGTGCCAGCAGGGCCAGCGGGAGAAGTACCGGGGAGCTGTTTTTT
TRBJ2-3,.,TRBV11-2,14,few,CASSLIRGLDTQYF,TGTGCCAGCAGCTTAATACGGGGTCTGGATACGCAGTATTTT
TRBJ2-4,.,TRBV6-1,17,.,CASSEERQGRVKNIQYF,TGTGCCAGCAGTGAAGAGAGGCAGGGGAGGGTCAAAAACATTCAGTACTTC
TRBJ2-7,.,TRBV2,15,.,CASSKSSGLSYEQYF,TGTGCCAGCAGTAAGTCGAGCGGATTATCCTACGAGCAGTACTTC
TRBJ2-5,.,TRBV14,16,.,CASSRMGNSAGQTQYF,TGTGCCAGCAGCCGGATGGGGAATAGCGCTGGGCAGACCCAGTACTTC
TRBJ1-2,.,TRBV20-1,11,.,CSARDLDGYTF,TGCAGTGCCAGGGACTTGGATGGCTACACCTTC
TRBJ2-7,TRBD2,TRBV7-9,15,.,CASSYLAGNSYEQYF,TGTGCCAGCAGCTACCTAGCGGGGAACTCCTACGAGCAGTACTTC
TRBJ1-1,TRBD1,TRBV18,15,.,CASSPGQQPNTEAFF,TGTGCCAGCTCACCGGGACAGCAACCTAACACTGAAGCTTTCTTT
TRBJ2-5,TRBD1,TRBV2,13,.,CASSVDRVETQYF,TGTGCCAGCAGTGTCGACAGGGTAGAGACCCAGTACTTC
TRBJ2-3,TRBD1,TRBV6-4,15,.,CASSDGTGGTDTQYF,TGTGCCAGCAGTGACGGGACAGGGGGCACAGATACGCAGTATTTT
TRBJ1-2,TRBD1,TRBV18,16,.,CASSWDRGRRGYGYTF,TGTGCCAGCTCTTGGGACAGGGGGCGTCGCGGCTATGGCTACACCTTC
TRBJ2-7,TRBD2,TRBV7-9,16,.,CASSPTSGRAVNEQYF,TGTGCCAGCAGCCCGACTAGCGGGAGGGCGGTTAACGAGCAGTACTTC
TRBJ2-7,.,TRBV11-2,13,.,CASISGGTYEQYF,TGTGCCAGCATCTCGGGCGGGACCTACGAGCAGTACTTC
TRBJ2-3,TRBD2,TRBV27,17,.,CASSFKERLAGRDTQYF,TGTGCCAGCAGTTTTAAGGAGAGACTAGCGGGTCGGGATACGCAGTATTTT
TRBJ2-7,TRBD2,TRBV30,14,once,CAWSSGGSSYEQYF,TGTGCCTGGAGTTCTGGCGGGAGCTCCTACGAGCAGTACTTC